This T cell receptor beta chain emerged from a study of T cell repertoires in cytomegalovirus infection (dated by TCRdb to the late 2010s). With respect to the entire study: Donor HLA type was relevant to the analysis, as public TCR beta signatures indicated carriage of CMV infection together with the matching HLA type. Overall study outcomes, separate from this receptor: In the ex vivo response, HLA-C-restricted CMV-specific TCR beta clonotypes were dominant, and in two of eight donors the single most frequent clonotype came from this HLA-C-restricted group. In both this cohort and an independent cohort of 350 or so donors, the cumulative frequency of public TCR beta family members distinguished carriers of CMV infection plus the relevant HLA type.

Between the V and J ends, shortened by 10 bases and 3 bases respectively, the junction contains 17 bases. CDR1 and CDR2, looked up from the germline V gene (reference sequence), are LNHNV and YYDKDF. Reading from cysteine to phenylalanine, the CDR3 counts 14 amino acids. Solely the CDR3 DNA is kept, with 42 bases framed from the first base. Reads for this sample came from an Illumina HiSeq 1500. The public reads were run again by TCRdb, first through fastp at Q25 and then through MiXCR, and only productive beta chains were kept. CDR3 protein duplicates are merged, each entry listing the most common genes and DNA. In all, the sample holds more than 250,000 distinct CDR3 sequences, and roughly an eighth of those were seen once. The ten largest clones represent 7% to 9.5% of the sample. This clonotype has at least ten counts. Which antigen it targets is not known. No base quality values were provided; no much bigger clone lies one nucleotide off.

The source is a human donor in good health (CMV status not recorded). Some clones in this sample may be carry-over from other donors' samples. Recombination joined TRBV15 with TRBJ2-3; a tentative D call is TRBD2 (7 bases match). The source material was PBMCs. The CDR3 protein is CASNGGPLTDTQYF. DNA sequence: TGTGCCAGCAACGGGGGGCCTCTGACAGATACGCAGTATTTT. With the rest looked up from the reference TRBV15 and TRBJ2-3 genes rather than sequenced, the full variable domain is DAMVIQNPRYQVTQFGKPVTLSCSQTLNHNVMYWYQQKSSQAPKLLFHYYDKDFNNEADTPDNFQSRRPNTSFCFLDIRSPGLGDTAMYLCASNGGPLTDTQYFGPGTRLTVL.